This T cell receptor beta chain was observed in a study of T cell repertoires in cytomegalovirus infection. Whole-study context: Matching HLA type, along with CMV infection, was indicated by public TCR beta signatures.

TCRdb processed the reads anew with MiXCR; each CDR3 protein has one entry. This sample has around 250,000 distinct CDR3 sequences; about 18% occur once, and the top ten carry less than 60%. This clonotype was observed a few times. V was pared by 5 bases and J by 2 bases, with 16 bases between. The V gene's germline CDR1 is SGHDN and CDR2 FVKESK. This CDR3 has 15 amino acids. This clonotype originated in a human donor in good health (CMV status not recorded). Some clones in this sample may be carry-over from other donors' samples. This chain joins TRBV14 and TRBJ2-7; D is possibly TRBD1 (5 bases). Sequencing was done on a sample of CD8+ T cells from PBMCs. As DNA, the CDR3 is TGTGCCAGCAGCTTTGGACAACTCCTGACCTACGAGCAGTACTTC. It is translated as CASSFGQLLTYEQYF. The complete variable domain, with remaining parts taken from reference TRBV14 and TRBJ2-7, reads EAGVTQFPSHSVIEKGQTVTLRCDPISGHDNLYWYRRVMGKEIKFLLHFVKESKQDESGMPNNRFLAERTGGTYSTLKVQPAELEDSGVYFCASSFGQLLTYEQYFGPGTRLTVT.